This passage covers 15 T cell receptor beta chains from one sample sequenced in a study of T cell responses to AZD1222 COVID-19 vaccine. Sequencing was performed with immunoSEQ multiplex PCR; in TCRdb, only in-frame clones are kept and a portion is missing. The sample holds about 200,000 clones, 80% to 90% seen once. Material: peripheral blood, obtained on day 0 of AZD1222 vaccination. The source is an adult in good health.

The V gene is TRBV6-5, the J gene TRBJ2-7; a weak D match, TRBD2 (6 bases). Trimming shortened V by 7 bases and J by 0 bases, and 16 bases separated the two germline ends. The length of the CDR3 is 15 residues. The germline V gene has CDR1 MNHEY and CDR2 SVGAGI. DNA of the CDR3: TGTGCCAGCATTCCGACCCTCGGGGGCTCCTACGAGCAGTACTTC. Protein product: CASIPTLGGSYEQYF.

The rearrangement joins TRBV30 to TRBJ1-4; 10 bases map to TRBD1. The germline CDR1 and CDR2 sequences are GTSNPN and SVGIG (reference sequence). The CDR3 extends over 15 amino acids. V dropped 6 bases and J dropped 7; count of bases not matched to a gene: 11. The DNA for the CDR3 is TGTGCCTGCCTTCCTCCGGGACAGGGGTTTGAAAAACTGTTTTTT. Translated, it gives CACLPPGQGFEKLFF.

This clone was seen once. The CDR3 region is CASSETALYGYTF. The CDR3 DNA reads as TGTGCCAGCTCAGAGACAGCGCTCTATGGCTACACCTTC. This rearrangement joins TRBV18 to TRBJ1-2; D might be TRBD1 (5 bases). With 5 bases removed from V and 4 bases from J, the gap between germline ends came to 11 bases. This CDR3 has 13 residues. From germline, CDR1 is KGHSH and CDR2 LQKENI.

The chain combines TRBV3-1 (or the pseudogene TRBV3-2) with TRBJ1-1; tentative D call: TRBD1 (6 bases). Between the trimmed V and J ends, which lost 4 bases and 2 bases, there was a span of 8 bases. Germline CDR1 is LGHDT and CDR2 is YNNKEL (reference sequence). The CDR3 spans 13 residues. The CDR3 DNA reads as TGTGCCAGCAGCCGGGGGCCCAACACTGAAGCTTTCTTT. It codes for CASSRGPNTEAFF.

The chain is built from TRBV7-9 and TRBJ1-2, with TRBD1 matching 9 bases. Germline V CDR1 and CDR2: SEHNR, FQNEAQ (reference sequence). The V gene end was trimmed by 2 bases and the J gene end by 3 bases; junction bases not matched to a gene: 7. The CDR3 loop spans 16 amino acids. This CDR3 reads CASSLSVTGGHYGYTF. The CDR3 bases are TGTGCCAGCAGCTTATCAGTGACAGGGGGGCACTATGGCTACACCTTC. The full variable domain, completed using reference TRBV7-9 and TRBJ1-2, is DTGVSQNPRHKITKRGQNVTFRCDPISEHNRLYWYRQTLGQGPEFLTYFQNEAQLEKSRLLSDRFSAERPKGSFSTLEIQRTEQGDSAMYLCASSLSVTGGHYGYTFGSGTRLTVV.

This clone appeared once. The chain has TRBV12-5 and TRBJ1-2; no reliable D call. Germline-derived CDR1 and CDR2 are LGHNT and FRNRAP. The V and J ends lost 6 bases and 2 bases respectively, with 10 bases between them. The length of the CDR3 is 13 residues. The CDR3 region has the DNA TGTGCTAGTGGCAAAGGCTCCAACTATGGCTACACCTTC. Translation gives CASGKGSNYGYTF.

This clone was recorded only once. The chain combines TRBV7-9 with TRBJ1-4; possible D gene TRBD1, 6 bases. Germline V gene data show CDR1 as SEHNR and CDR2 as FQNEAQ (reference sequence). Trimming left V 5 bases short and J 2 bases short, with 12 bases between. CDR3 length: 15 amino acids. This CDR3 is CASSPPGGTNEKLFF. CDR3 bases: TGTGCCAGCAGCCCCCCCGGGGGCACTAATGAAAAACTGTTTTTT.

J is TRBJ1-5 and V is TRBV6-1, with 12 bases aligning to TRBD1. V dropped 8 bases and J dropped 6; count of bases not matched to a gene: 8. The CDR3 has 15 residues. Per the germline V gene, CDR1 is MNHNS and CDR2 is SASEGT. The CDR3 sequence is CASGRGQGAGQPQHF. The CDR3 nucleotides are TGTGCCAGCGGAAGGGGACAGGGGGCTGGTCAGCCCCAGCATTTT.

The V and J genes are TRBV4-1 and TRBJ1-1, with a possible D match to TRBD1 (5 bases). Between the trimmed V and J ends, which lost 1 base and 5 bases, there was a span of 17 bases. Germline values: CDR1 MGHRA, CDR2 YSYEKL. This CDR3 has 16 amino acids. The CDR3 sequence: CASSQGFRVLGTEAFF. DNA for the CDR3: TGCGCCAGCAGCCAAGGGTTCAGGGTCCTGGGGACTGAAGCTTTCTTT.

The chain has TRBV7-2 and TRBJ1-1; D uncertain. The V gene's germline CDR1 is SGHTA and CDR2 FQGNSA. The CDR3 spans 15 residues. Trimming shortened V by 4 bases and J by 5 bases, and 17 bases separated the two germline ends. CDR3 DNA sequence: TGTGCCAGCAGCTCCGCCCTTTCGGGGTGGACTGAAGCTTTCTTT. Protein product: CASSSALSGWTEAFF.

The J gene is TRBJ2-3, the V gene TRBV9; the D is unclear. Trimming took 3 bases from V and 2 from J, leaving 10 bases between them. This CDR3 has 14 residues. The germline CDR1 and CDR2 sequences are SGDLS and YYNGEE. CDR3 DNA sequence: TGTGCCAGCAGCGGGGCCTCTTACACAGATACGCAGTATTTT. Protein product: CASSGASYTDTQYF. Variable domain in full (rest from reference TRBV9 and TRBJ2-3): DSGVTQTPKHLITATGQRVTLRCSPRSGDLSVYWYQQSLDQGLQFLIQYYNGEERAKGNILERFSAQQFPDLHSELNLSSLELGDSALYFCASSGASYTDTQYFGPGTRLTVL.

This chain connects TRBV28 to TRBJ1-5; weak D call: TRBD1 (5 bases). This CDR3 region has 15 residues. Germline V gene sequence: CDR1 MDHEN, CDR2 SYDVKM. Trimming stripped 1 base from V and 5 bases from J, with 12 bases between. CDR3 coding DNA: TGTGCCAGCAGTTTATCCCCGCAGGGAGATCAGCCCCAGCATTTT. Amino acids: CASSLSPQGDQPQHF.

The chain has TRBV10-3 and TRBJ1-2, with D maybe TRBD1 (5 bases). The CDR3 runs to 11 residues. The germline CDR1 and CDR2 sequences are ENHRY and SYGVKD. The V end lost 5 bases, the J end lost 8 bases, and 9 bases lay between the germline ends. Here the CDR3 reads CAISPGRGYTF. The CDR3 DNA sequence: TGTGCCATCAGTCCAGGGCGCGGCTACACCTTC.

This chain connects TRBV30 to TRBJ2-7; TRBD1 matches at 9 bases. This CDR3 contains 13 residues. The V and J ends lost 2 bases and 8 bases, in that order; junction bases with no gene match: 7. CDR1 and CDR2 from the germline V gene are GTSNPN and SVGIG (reference sequence). CDR3 DNA sequence: TGTGCCTGGAGTCAGGGACAGGGCATCCAGCAGTACTTC. Protein sequence: CAWSQGQGIQQYF.

The V call is TRBV10-3, the J call TRBJ2-5, with 7 nucleotides matching TRBD2. The CDR3 runs to 15 residues. V lost 0 bases and J lost 2; bases outside the gene matches: 3. Per germline, CDR1 ENHRY and CDR2 SYGVKD. CDR3 in amino acids: CAISESRAGQETQYF. The CDR3 nucleotides are TGTGCCATCAGTGAGTCGAGAGCGGGGCAAGAGACCCAGTACTTC.